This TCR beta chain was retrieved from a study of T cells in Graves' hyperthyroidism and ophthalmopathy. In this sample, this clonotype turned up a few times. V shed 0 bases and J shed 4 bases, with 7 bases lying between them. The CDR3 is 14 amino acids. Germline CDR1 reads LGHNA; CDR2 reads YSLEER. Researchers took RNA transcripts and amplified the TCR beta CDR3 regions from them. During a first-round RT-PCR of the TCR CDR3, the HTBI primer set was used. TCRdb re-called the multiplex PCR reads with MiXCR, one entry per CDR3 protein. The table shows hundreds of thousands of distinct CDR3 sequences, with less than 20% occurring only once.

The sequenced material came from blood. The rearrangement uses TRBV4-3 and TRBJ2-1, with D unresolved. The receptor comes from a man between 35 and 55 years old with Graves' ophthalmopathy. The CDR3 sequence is CASSQELDYNEQFF. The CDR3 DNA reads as TGCGCCAGCAGCCAAGAATTGGATTACAATGAGCAGTTCTTC.